Shown below are 32 T cell receptor beta chains from a single sample sequenced in a study of T-cell reconstitution after alpha-beta-depleted transplantation in children. Unique molecular identifiers were used in preparing the TCRbeta library. Via MiXCR, TCRdb re-called the PCR reads, giving one row per CDR3 protein. This table holds roughly 200,000 distinct CDR3 sequences, around 10% found once. Specimen: PBMCs from the stem cell graft donor, collected from the stem cell graft. The receptors originated from a human donor who donated a stem cell graft to a child with acute lymphoblastic leukemia.

The chain combines TRBV5-1 with TRBJ2-7; D is tentatively TRBD1 or TRBD2 (5 bases each). CDR1 SGHRS and CDR2 YFSETQ come from the germline V gene. This CDR3 is 15 amino acids long. The V end lost 4 bases, the J end lost 2 bases, and 16 bases lay between the germline ends. CDR3 coding DNA: TGCGCCAGCAGCCATGCAATCGGGGCCGCCTACGAGCAGTACTTC. Residues: CASSHAIGAAYEQYF.

This clonotype was picked up a small number of times. The genes are TRBV5-1 and TRBJ2-7, with D tentatively TRBD1 (6 bases). V shed 1 base and J shed 5 bases, with 13 bases lying between them. The CDR3 loop spans 14 amino acids. Germline V gene data show CDR1 as SGHRS and CDR2 as YFSETQ. The CDR3 spells CASSLSPGVDEQYF. In DNA form, the CDR3 reads TGCGCCAGCAGCTTGAGTCCAGGGGTTGACGAGCAGTACTTC.

This clonotype was observed a few times. This chain joins TRBV5-1 and TRBJ2-2; D possibly uses TRBD1 or TRBD2 (6 bases each). V was trimmed by 0 bases and J by 7 bases, leaving 13 bases between them. This CDR3 region has 15 residues. Germline V lookup: CDR1 SGHRS, CDR2 YFSETQ. CDR3 sequence reads: CASSLEAGEVGELFF. The CDR3 bases are TGCGCCAGCAGCTTGGAGGCAGGGGAGGTCGGGGAGCTGTTTTTT.

This clonotype was seen only a few times. V is TRBV5-1 and J is TRBJ1-2, with a weak D call TRBD1 (5 bases). This CDR3 region has 16 residues. CDR1 and CDR2 (germline): SGHRS, YFSETQ. The V end lost 3 bases, the J end lost 2 bases, and 17 bases lay between the germline ends. The CDR3 loop reads CASSSEHPGPNYGYTF. The CDR3 DNA reads TGCGCCAGCAGCTCCGAACACCCAGGGCCGAACTATGGCTACACCTTC. The variable domain in full, completed from reference TRBV5-1 and TRBJ1-2, reads KAGVTQTPRYLIKTRGQQVTLSCSPISGHRSVSWYQQTPGQGLQFLFEYFSETQRNKGNFPGRFSGRQFSNSRSEMNVSTLELGDSALYLCASSSEHPGPNYGYTFGSGTRLTVV.

This clonotype was recorded at least ten times. This chain connects TRBV7-6 to TRBJ2-3; 7 bases match TRBD2. The CDR3 runs 14 residues. V was pared by 3 bases and J by 2 bases, with 2 bases of the junction left unmatched. From germline, CDR1 is SGHVS and CDR2 FNYEAQ. For the CDR3, the DNA is TGTGCCAGCAGCTTGGGACTAAACACAGATACGCAGTATTTT. Translation: CASSLGLNTDTQYF.

This clonotype has only a few counts. This sequence joins TRBV23-1 and TRBJ2-3; D gene ambiguous. TRBV23-1 is an open reading frame whose function is uncertain. The CDR3 is made up of 12 amino acids. Trimming shortened V by 0 bases and J by 11 bases, and 9 bases separated the two germline ends. In DNA form, the CDR3 reads TGCGCCAGCAGTCAATCTTTGGGTGGGCAGTATTTT. As protein: CASSQSLGGQYF.

This clonotype appeared many times. A clone one base away is much larger, so this may be a read error. The chain is built from TRBV12-3 or TRBV12-4 and TRBJ2-5; D is unclear. This CDR3 has 11 residues. The CDR3 here is CASGLGETQYF. The CDR3 region has the DNA TGTGCCAGCGGTTTGGGAGAGACCCAGTACTTC.

This chain joins TRBV7-2 and TRBJ1-5; D gene ambiguous. The CDR3 sequence is 13 residues long. The germline gives CDR1 SGHTA, CDR2 FQGNSA. The V and J ends lost 3 bases and 1 base respectively, with 4 bases between them. CDR3 residues: CASSFNSNQPQHF. For the CDR3, the DNA is TGTGCCAGCAGCTTCAACAGCAATCAGCCCCAGCATTTT.

This clonotype was seen only a few times. The chain has TRBV5-1 and TRBJ2-1; 8 bases fit TRBD2. Germline V gene lookup returns CDR1 SGHRS and CDR2 YFSETQ. The CDR3 spans 15 residues. The V gene end was trimmed by 4 bases and the J gene end by 5 bases; junction bases not matched to a gene: 8. CDR3 DNA: TGCGCCAGCAGCGCCGGGGGGGCTGGTAACAATGAGCAGTTCTTC. As protein: CASSAGGAGNNEQFF.

The CDR3 protein is CASSLQSGQNYGYTF. CDR3 DNA: TGCGCCAGCAGCTTGCAATCGGGGCAAAACTATGGCTACACCTTC. The chain employs TRBV5-1 and TRBJ1-2; D is perhaps TRBD1 (5 bases). CDR1 and CDR2 from the germline V gene are SGHRS and YFSETQ. CDR3 length: 15 residues. The germline V and J ends were trimmed by 1 base and 2 bases, with 12 bases remaining between them.

The chain couples TRBV7-6 to TRBJ1-5; a possible D gene is TRBD1 (6 bases). The V gene lost 1 base and the J gene lost 6 bases, with 13 bases spanning the gap. Germline V lookup: CDR1 SGHVS, CDR2 FNYEAQ. This CDR3 is 15 amino acids long. The DNA for the CDR3 is TGTGCCAGCAGCTTAGGAGGGGGGTCGGGTCAGCCCCAGCATTTT. Translating gives CASSLGGGSGQPQHF. The complete variable domain, with remaining parts taken from reference TRBV7-6 and TRBJ1-5, reads GAGVSQSPRYKVTKRGQDVALRCDPISGHVSLYWYRQALGQGPEFLTYFNYEAQQDKSGLPNDRFSAERPEGSISTLTIQRTEQRDSAMYRCASSLGGGSGQPQHFGDGTRLSIL.

About this clonotype: A much more abundant neighbour one base away suggests this may be a read error. The rearrangement links TRBV20-1 to TRBJ2-3; 10 bases are shared with TRBD2. Germline assignment: CDR1 DFQATT and CDR2 SNEGSKA (reference sequence). The length of the CDR3 is 13 residues. CDR3 sequence (DNA): TGCGGTGCTAGTTGGACTAGCGGCGTTAGGGAGTATTTT. It encodes CGASWTSGVREYF.

This clonotype was detected ten times or more. The gene calls are TRBV5-1 and TRBJ2-7, with TRBD1 identical over 9 bases. This CDR3 region has 12 residues. Germline V gene lookup returns CDR1 SGHRS and CDR2 YFSETQ. Trimming removed 3 bases from V and 6 bases from J; junction bases left unmatched: 1. CDR3 residues: CASSSQGAEQYF. In DNA form, the CDR3 reads TGCGCCAGCAGCTCACAGGGGGCCGAGCAGTACTTC.

The sample holds many counts of this clonotype. This rearrangement joins TRBV5-1 to TRBJ2-1; 14 nucleotides align to TRBD2. Trimming removed 3 bases from V and 8 bases from J; junction bases left unmatched: 4. Per the germline V gene, CDR1 is SGHRS and CDR2 is YFSETQ. CDR3 size: 15 residues. In DNA, the CDR3 is TGCGCCAGCAGCTCGGGACTAGCGGGGGTTGATGAGCAGTTCTTC. Residues: CASSSGLAGVDEQFF.

This clonotype was detected only a few times. This chain connects TRBV5-1 to TRBJ2-5; the match to TRBD1 covers 7 bases. CDR1 SGHRS and CDR2 YFSETQ come from the germline V gene. V was clipped by 4 bases and J by 1 base; unmatched bases: 7. The CDR3 runs to 15 residues. The CDR3, as DNA: TGCGCCAGCAGCAACCCCGAGGGGGCCCAAGAGACCCAGTACTTC. Protein sequence: CASSNPEGAQETQYF.

This clonotype was counted between two and nine times. This chain uses TRBV7-9 with TRBJ2-3; weak D call: TRBD2 (5 bases). The CDR3 sequence is 15 residues long. V was shortened by 1 base and J by 4 bases, with 12 bases between the two germline ends. Germline V gives CDR1 SEHNR, CDR2 FQNEAQ (reference sequence). The CDR3 protein is CASSLERERADTQYF. CDR3 in DNA: TGTGCCAGCAGCTTAGAGAGGGAAAGGGCAGATACGCAGTATTTT.

This clonotype was observed a handful of times. The rearrangement joins TRBV12-3 or TRBV12-4 to TRBJ1-5, with a tentative D call TRBD1 (5 bases). The CDR3 length is 15 residues. The germline V and J ends were trimmed by 3 bases and 7 bases, with 16 bases remaining between them. CDR3 sequence reads: CASSFGAGGEQPQHF. CDR3 bases: TGTGCCAGCAGTTTTGGCGCGGGGGGGGAACAGCCCCAGCATTTT.

The chain carries TRBV6-1 and TRBJ1-1; D may be TRBD1 (5 bases). Germline CDR1 is MNHNS and CDR2 is SASEGT. The V end was cut by 5 bases, the J end by 3 bases, with 19 bases between. The CDR3 consists of 16 residues. DNA for the CDR3: TGTGCCAGCAGTACCCTGAGGGGAGCCCATTACACTGAAGCTTTCTTT. This gives the protein CASSTLRGAHYTEAFF.

The chain has TRBV5-1 and TRBJ2-2; the D is unclear. V dropped 2 bases and J dropped 1 base, with 9 bases sitting between them. The CDR3 runs 15 residues. Germline CDR1 reads SGHRS; CDR2 reads YFSETQ. The CDR3 DNA sequence: TGCGCCAGCAGCTTACGACGTTGGAACACCGGGGAGCTGTTTTTT. Translating gives CASSLRRWNTGELFF.

This clonotype was seen a few times. The J gene is TRBJ2-5, the V gene TRBV12-3 or TRBV12-4; D is uncertain. The V end was cut by 6 bases, the J end by 7 bases, with 15 bases between. The length of the CDR3 is 13 residues. The CDR3 is CASSRYPDWTQYF. The CDR3 coding sequence is TGTGCCAGCAGCCGATACCCTGATTGGACCCAGTACTTC.

This clonotype has more than one count but fewer than ten. The chain links TRBV7-2 to TRBJ1-2; 7 bases fit TRBD1. The CDR3 sequence is 14 residues long. The germline V gene encodes CDR1 SGHTA and CDR2 FQGNSA. V gave up 1 base and J gave up 2 bases; unmatched junction bases: 1. For the CDR3, the DNA is TGTGCCAGCAGCTTAGTACAGGGGAACTATGGCTACACCTTC. This encodes CASSLVQGNYGYTF.

This clonotype was found many times. This chain uses TRBV7-6 with TRBJ2-1; D is uncertain. V was pared by 3 bases and J by 0 bases, with 9 bases between. This CDR3 spans 15 amino acids. Germline V gene lookup returns CDR1 SGHVS and CDR2 FNYEAQ. In DNA form, the CDR3 reads TGTGCCAGCAGCTTTGGGGTAAGCTCCTACAATGAGCAGTTCTTC. Protein: CASSFGVSSYNEQFF.

This clonotype was found many times. The chain has TRBV5-6 and TRBJ2-2, with unresolved D. From germline, CDR1 is SGHDT and CDR2 YYEEEE. V lost 3 bases, J lost 5 bases, and 2 bases lay in between. This CDR3 is built from 11 residues. The CDR3 protein is CASSWTGELFF. The DNA for the CDR3 is TGTGCCAGCAGCTGGACCGGGGAGCTGTTTTTT.

This clonotype was counted at least ten times. The V and J genes are TRBV5-6 and TRBJ2-1; 10 positions match TRBD2. V gave up 4 bases and J gave up 4 bases; unmatched junction bases: 5. CDR3 size: 15 residues. Per the germline V gene, CDR1 is SGHDT and CDR2 is YYEEEE. The CDR3 loop is CASSQGLAVYNEQFF. The CDR3 DNA reads as TGTGCCAGCAGCCAAGGACTAGCGGTTTACAATGAGCAGTTCTTC.

This clonotype was seen at least ten times. This chain connects TRBV27 to TRBJ2-3; 11 nucleotides align to TRBD2. Losses at the gene ends were 8 bases for V and 0 bases for J; bases not matched to a gene: 4. This CDR3 contains 15 residues. In germline, CDR1 is MNHEY, CDR2 SMNVEV (reference sequence). CDR3 in DNA: TGTGCCAGCCAACTAGCGGGGGCCAGCACAGATACGCAGTATTTT. Translation: CASQLAGASTDTQYF.

This clonotype was found many times. The gene calls are TRBV20-1 and TRBJ2-3; D perhaps matches TRBD1 (6 bases). This CDR3 has 15 amino acids. V dropped 3 bases and J dropped 2 bases, with 15 bases sitting between them. Germline CDR1 is DFQATT and CDR2 is SNEGSKA (reference sequence). DNA of the CDR3: TGCAGTGCTAGCGTCGGGCAGGGGACCACAGATACGCAGTATTTT. Amino acid sequence: CSASVGQGTTDTQYF.

The chain links TRBV29-1 to TRBJ1-4; 7 bases agree with TRBD1. Per the germline V gene, CDR1 is SQVTM and CDR2 is ANQGSEA. V lost 4 bases to trimming and J lost 4 bases; unmatched junction nucleotides: 3. The CDR3 consists of 13 residues. The CDR3 DNA sequence: TGCAGCGTTGGAGGGGGCCTTAATGAAAAACTGTTTTTT. It codes for CSVGGGLNEKLFF.

This clonotype appeared a few times. The chain combines TRBV20-1 with TRBJ1-3, with D hard to call. Germline V lookup: CDR1 DFQATT, CDR2 SNEGSKA (reference sequence). The V gene lost 6 bases and the J gene lost 4 bases, with 16 bases spanning the gap. The CDR3 runs 14 residues. The CDR3 region has the DNA TGCAGTGCGCCACTGCGCGGGCCCGGAAACACCATATATTTT. This codes for CSAPLRGPGNTIYF.

This clonotype was seen more than once but under ten times. The DNA for the CDR3 is TGCGCCAGCAGCCGACCGAACACCGGGGAGCTGTTTTTT. Its translation is CASSRPNTGELFF. The J gene is TRBJ2-2, the V gene TRBV5-1; D call uncertain. Germline V gene sequence: CDR1 SGHRS, CDR2 YFSETQ. V lost 4 bases and J 0 bases, leaving 4 bases between the germline ends. The CDR3 runs 13 residues.

V and J are TRBV29-1 and TRBJ2-3, with D possibly being TRBD1 (6 bases). Germline-derived CDR1 and CDR2 are SQVTM and ANQGSEA. This CDR3 is 12 amino acids long. The germline V and J ends were trimmed by 7 bases and 3 bases, with 11 bases remaining between them. CDR3 in DNA: TGCAGCGCCCGAGGGGGAACAGATACGCAGTATTTT. Its translation is CSARGGTDTQYF.

This clonotype was counted only a few times. The chain carries TRBV12-3 or TRBV12-4 and TRBJ1-2, with D perhaps TRBD1 (6 bases). The V end lost 6 bases, the J end lost 4 bases, and 12 bases lay between the germline ends. CDR3 size: 13 residues. The CDR3 nucleotides are TGTGCCAGCAGGGAAGGGGGTGTCTATGGCTACACCTTC. Translating it yields CASREGGVYGYTF.

This clonotype was picked up many times. The rearrangement links TRBV18 to TRBJ2-3; 11 bases are shared with TRBD2. Looked up from germline, CDR1 is KGHSH and CDR2 is LQKENI. This CDR3 contains 16 residues. After removal of 3 bases from V and 0 bases from J, the junction contained 2 bases not matched to a gene. CDR3 amino acids: CASSPGLAGSTDTQYF. CDR3 DNA: TGTGCCAGCTCACCCGGACTAGCGGGTAGCACAGATACGCAGTATTTT.